The T cell receptor beta chain described here comes from a study of blood T cell repertoires in COVID-19. Original processing methods: Reference gene primers were amplified, and this amplification served to estimate nucleated cell counts. Clones were read by immunoSEQ multiplex PCR, and TCRdb kept only the in-frame ones, dropping some. V, J and clone size are taken as reported in that table, and D and trimming were inferred from the DNA itself. The table includes roughly 150,000 clones, over 80% detected once. Clinical histories supplied by participants themselves formed the basis of cohort assignment. The CDR3 length is 14 residues. Germline V gives CDR1 PRHDT, CDR2 FYEKMQ (reference sequence). V shed 8 bases, J shed 8 bases, and the junction held 11 bases outside the gene matches.

The chain has TRBV13 and TRBJ2-1; 8 bases align to TRBD2. This TCR came from a man aged 65-85 years who had been exposed to COVID-19. Sample: PBMCs or T cells enriched from blood (not recorded which). CDR3 amino acids: CASGASSGSYEQFF. In DNA form, the CDR3 reads TGTGCCAGCGGTGCATCCAGCGGGAGCTATGAGCAGTTCTTC.